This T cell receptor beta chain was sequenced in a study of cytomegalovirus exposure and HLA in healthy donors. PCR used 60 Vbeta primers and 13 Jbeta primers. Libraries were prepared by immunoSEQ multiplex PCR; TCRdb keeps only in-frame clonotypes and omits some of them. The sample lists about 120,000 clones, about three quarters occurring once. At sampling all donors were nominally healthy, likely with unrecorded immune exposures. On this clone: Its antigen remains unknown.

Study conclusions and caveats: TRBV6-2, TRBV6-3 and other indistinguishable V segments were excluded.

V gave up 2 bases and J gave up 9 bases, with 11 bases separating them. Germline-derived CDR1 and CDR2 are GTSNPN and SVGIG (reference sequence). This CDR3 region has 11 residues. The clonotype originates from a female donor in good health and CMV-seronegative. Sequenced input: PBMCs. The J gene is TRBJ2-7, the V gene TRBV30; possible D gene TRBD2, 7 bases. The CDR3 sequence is CAWSNREGQYF. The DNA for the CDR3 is TGTGCCTGGAGTAACAGGGAGGGGCAGTACTTC.